A selection of T cell receptor beta chains follows, all from one sample in a study of T cell clones after liver transplantation. Profiling relied on immunoSEQ multiplex PCR, and the TCRdb table lists in-frame clones only, not all of them. The table has under 60,000 clones, approximately 77% seen once; the top ten hold around 9.1%. The source was CD4+ T cells from blood, collected at the 22-month timepoint. Receptors originate from a human patient who received a liver transplant. Some of these T cells may belong to the graft donor. Both conserved end residues are part of each CDR3. The order of the fields is V gene, D gene, clone size, J gene, CDR3 protein, CDR3 DNA. D genes are given only for firm matches. Not every row has a clone size; where given, it reads once, few, many or a size class.

>TRBV5-6|TRBD2|NA|TRBJ2-5
CASTGGAGVQETQYF
TGTGCCAGCACCGGAGGAGCGGGGGTTCAAGAGACCCAGTACTTC
>TRBV10-1|NA|NA|TRBJ1-1
CARDLNQLNEAFF
TGCGCCAGGGACCTTAACCAACTGAATGAAGCTTTCTTT
>TRBV7-3|TRBD1|NA|TRBJ2-3
CASSLGQAQDTQYF
TGTGCCAGCAGCTTAGGACAGGCACAAGATACGCAGTATTTT
>TRBV7-7|NA|NA|TRBJ1-4
CASSLSGGRDEKLFF
TGTGCTAGCAGCTTATCGGGGGGTAGAGATGAAAAACTGTTTTTT
>TRBV14|NA|few|TRBJ1-2
CASSLGTLGANYGYTF
TGTGCCAGCAGCCTCGGGACCCTCGGGGCTAACTATGGCTACACCTTC
>TRBV7-2|TRBD1|NA|TRBJ2-7
CASSGDRGSYEQYF
TGTGCCAGCAGCGGGGACAGGGGTTCCTACGAGCAGTACTTC
>TRBV19|TRBD1|NA|TRBJ2-1
CASKGQHLTHNEQFF
TGTGCCAGTAAGGGACAGCACTTAACCCACAATGAGCAGTTCTTC
>TRBV14|NA|NA|TRBJ1-6
CASSQVFNSPLHF
TGTGCCAGCAGCCAGGTTTTTAATTCACCCCTCCACTTT
>TRBV6-5|NA|NA|TRBJ2-1
CASRSTGGGQFF
TGTGCCAGCAGGTCCACGGGGGGCGGGCAGTTCTTC
>TRBV5-1|NA|medium-sized|TRBJ2-7
CASGDNWQYF
TGCGCCAGCGGGGACAATTGGCAGTACTTC
>TRBV6-1|NA|NA|TRBJ1-5
CASSDGQSNQPQHF
TGTGCCAGCAGTGATGGACAGTCTAATCAGCCCCAGCATTTT
>TRBV18|NA|NA|TRBJ2-6
CASSPEGTGANVLTF
TGTGCCAGCTCACCAGAGGGGACTGGGGCCAACGTCCTGACTTTC
>TRBV7-9|NA|few|TRBJ2-2
CASEARKPFAAGELFF
TGTGCCAGTGAGGCTAGAAAGCCCTTTGCGGCCGGGGAGCTGTTTTTT
>TRBV6-1|NA|NA|TRBJ1-2
CASSVDTYYGYTF
TGTGCCAGCAGTGTGGATACTTACTATGGCTACACCTTC
>TRBV6-5|TRBD1|few|TRBJ2-7
CASKRTGGFGYEQYF
TGTGCCAGCAAGCGAACAGGGGGCTTCGGTTACGAGCAGTACTTC
>TRBV25-1|NA|NA|TRBJ2-4
CASSSKGGFKNIQYF
TGTGCCAGCAGTTCGAAGGGCGGGTTTAAGAACATTCAGTACTTC
>TRBV4-2|NA|NA|TRBJ2-3
CASSQASLGGGYTDTQYF
TGTGCCAGCAGCCAGGCATCTTTAGGGGGGGGTTACACAGATACGCAGTATTTT
>TRBV6-5|NA|NA|TRBJ1-2
CASREEGSYGYTF
TGTGCCAGCAGGGAGGAGGGGAGCTATGGCTACACCTTC
>TRBV6-1|NA|NA|TRBJ1-5
CASIETGNQPQHF
TGTGCCAGCATAGAAACAGGCAATCAGCCCCAGCATTTT
>TRBV7-2|NA|few|TRBJ1-1
CASGLQGRAYNTEAFF
TGTGCCAGCGGCCTACAGGGCAGGGCATACAACACTGAAGCTTTCTTT
>TRBV5-1|NA|NA|TRBJ2-2
CASSREGQGSTGELFF
TGCGCCAGCAGTCGGGAGGGACAGGGAAGCACCGGGGAGCTGTTTTTT
>TRBV19|NA|NA|TRBJ1-5
CASDTYSNQPQHF
TGTGCCAGTGATACATATAGCAATCAGCCCCAGCATTTT
>TRBV18|NA|few|TRBJ1-1
CASSQQQALGNTEAFF
TGTGCCAGCTCACAACAACAGGCCCTGGGGAACACTGAAGCTTTCTTT
>TRBV19|NA|few|TRBJ1-6
CASSVRTGGQNSPLHF
TGTGCCAGTAGTGTGAGAACGGGAGGCCAAAATTCACCCCTCCACTTT